The 23 T cell receptor beta chains below all came from one sample that was sequenced in a study of post-analysis software for immune sequencing data. Tagging with unique molecular identifiers was a feature of the TCR beta cDNA libraries. TCRdb fed the PCR reads into MiXCR, producing one record per CDR3 protein. The sample gives hundreds of thousands of distinct CDR3 sequences, around 53% of which show up once; about 4.8% is in the top ten. General study points: Controls had lower frequencies than patients of a handful of TRBV segments, which included TRBV5-6, TRBV5-1 and TRBV20-1.

Antigens for these TCRs are unknown. Sequencing input: blood. The receptors originated from a girl under 18 with multiple sclerosis.

The V call is TRBV29-1, the J call TRBJ2-5; 9 positions agree with TRBD1. The V gene's germline CDR1 is SQVTM and CDR2 ANQGSEA. This CDR3 comprises 13 residues. V shed 7 bases, J shed 5 bases, and the junction held 8 bases outside the gene matches. The CDR3 here is CSGAQGARETQYF. CDR3 coding DNA: TGCAGCGGGGCACAGGGGGCGAGGGAGACCCAGTACTTC.

The chain couples TRBV12-5 to TRBJ1-6; the D gene is possibly TRBD1 (6 bases). From germline, CDR1 is LGHNT and CDR2 FRNRAP. This CDR3 comprises 14 residues. V was trimmed by 9 bases and J by 3 bases, leaving 12 bases between them. This CDR3 is CASCTGHYNSPLHF. CDR3 nucleotides: TGTGCTAGCTGTACGGGACACTATAATTCACCCCTCCACTTT.

The chain is built from TRBV6-5 and TRBJ1-4; D may be TRBD1 (5 bases). This CDR3 has 15 amino acids. Germline V gene lookup returns CDR1 MNHEY and CDR2 SVGAGI. Trimming left V 5 bases short and J 3 bases short, with 13 bases between. CDR3 protein: CASSIRDSPNEKLFF. CDR3 coding DNA: TGTGCCAGCAGTATCCGAGACAGCCCTAATGAAAAACTGTTTTTT.

The V and J genes are TRBV7-9 and TRBJ1-5; TRBD1 is a possible D gene (5 bases). The CDR3 loop spans 15 amino acids. V dropped 6 bases and J dropped 7 bases, with 19 bases sitting between them. Germline V gene sequence: CDR1 SEHNR, CDR2 FQNEAQ (reference sequence). This CDR3 is CASSAGTGHPQPQHF. The CDR3 DNA is TGTGCCAGCAGTGCCGGGACCGGGCATCCGCAGCCCCAGCATTTT.

This clonotype was counted only a few times. The rearrangement joins TRBV7-8 to TRBJ2-7, with 10 nucleotides matching TRBD1. The CDR3 extends over 15 amino acids. From germline, CDR1 is SGHVS and CDR2 FQNEAQ. V was clipped by 8 bases and J by 3 bases; unmatched bases: 10. CDR3 amino acids: CASWDYRDRGYEQYF. The DNA for the CDR3 is TGTGCCAGCTGGGATTACCGGGACAGGGGCTACGAGCAGTACTTC. Supplemented by reference TRBV7-8 and TRBJ2-7, the full variable domain reads GAGVSQSPRYKVAKRGQDVALRCDPISGHVSLFWYQQALGQGPEFLTYFQNEAQLDKSGLPSDRFFAERPEGSVSTLKIQRTQQEDSAVYLCASWDYRDRGYEQYFGPGTRLTVT.

The rearrangement links TRBV27 to TRBJ2-5; no definite D call. The CDR3 has 16 amino acids. V lost 6 bases, J lost 4 bases, and 21 bases lay in between. Germline lookup yields CDR1 MNHEY and CDR2 SMNVEV (reference sequence). The CDR3 loop reads CASSPSWDPRSETQYF. The CDR3 nucleotides read TGTGCCAGCAGCCCGTCCTGGGATCCTAGGTCAGAGACCCAGTACTTC.

The chain is built from TRBV6-5 and TRBJ1-1; no definite D call. Germline-derived CDR1 and CDR2 are MNHEY and SVGAGI. Trimming took off 2 bases at V and 0 bases at J, with 7 bases between the two ends. The CDR3 consists of 14 residues. The CDR3 DNA sequence: TGTGCCAGCAGTTACGCACAGTTGAACACTGAAGCTTTCTTT. Its translation is CASSYAQLNTEAFF.

The chain has TRBV5-1 and TRBJ2-6, with 10 bases fitting TRBD1. Per the germline V gene, CDR1 is SGHRS and CDR2 is YFSETQ. The junction had 4 bases not matched to a gene; V was cut back by 0 bases and J by 1 base. The CDR3 consists of 18 residues. The CDR3 nucleotides are TGCGCCAGCAGCTTGGATGGGACAGGGGCTTCTGGGGCCAACGTCCTGACTTTC. It translates to CASSLDGTGASGANVLTF.

The chain recombines TRBV10-3 with TRBJ2-1; 11 nucleotides line up with TRBD2. This CDR3 region has 17 residues. Per germline, CDR1 ENHRY and CDR2 SYGVKD. The ends lost 4 bases at V and 2 bases at J; junction bases unmatched: 7. Here the CDR3 DNA reads TGTGCCATCAGTGGGTCCCCTAGCGGGAGGCCCTACAATGAGCAGTTCTTC. It translates to CAISGSPSGRPYNEQFF.

This clonotype has more than one count but fewer than ten. The V and J genes are TRBV5-4 and TRBJ2-5, with D perhaps being TRBD1 or TRBD2 (6 bases each). V dropped 10 bases and J dropped 1 base, with 17 bases sitting between them. This CDR3 spans 14 amino acids. Germline-derived CDR1 and CDR2 are SGHNT and YYREEE (reference sequence). The CDR3 DNA reads TGTGCCCACAGAAGGTGGGGGGCCCAAGAGACCCAGTACTTC. Translation gives CAHRRWGAQETQYF.

This chain links TRBV20-1 with TRBJ1-5; 9 nucleotides match TRBD1. The CDR3 covers 16 residues. Looked up from germline, CDR1 is DFQATT and CDR2 is SNEGSKA (reference sequence). V gave up 3 bases and J gave up 5 bases; unmatched junction bases: 11. The CDR3 region is CSARVSGTGRDQPQHF. The CDR3 region has the DNA TGCAGTGCTAGGGTCTCAGGGACAGGGAGGGATCAGCCCCAGCATTTT.

Notes on this clonotype: A much more abundant neighbour one base away suggests this may be a read error. The CDR3 sequence is CASSPTGGSTDMQYF. CDR3 nucleotides: TGTGCCAGCAGTCCGACAGGGGGAAGCACAGATATGCAGTATTTT. V usage is TRBV6-4 and J usage is TRBJ2-3; 9 bases match TRBD1. Per germline, CDR1 MRHNA and CDR2 SNTAGT. The CDR3 runs 15 residues.

The genes are TRBV4-2 and TRBJ2-3, with 9 bases aligning to TRBD2. CDR3 size: 17 residues. The trim removed 5 bases at V and 2 bases at J, leaving 11 bases unmatched. The V gene's germline CDR1 is LGHNA and CDR2 YNFKEQ. CDR3 residues: CASSLSGTSLTTDTQYF. Here the CDR3 DNA reads TGTGCCAGCAGCTTATCCGGGACTAGCCTCACCACAGATACGCAGTATTTT.

J is TRBJ2-7 and V is TRBV5-1; the D call may be TRBD1 or TRBD2 (5 bases each). V was cut by 0 bases and J by 0 bases, with 13 bases left in between. The length of the CDR3 is 16 residues. The germline CDR1 and CDR2 sequences are SGHRS and YFSETQ. CDR3 region: CASSLGAGTYSYEQYF. The CDR3 DNA follows: TGCGCCAGCAGCTTGGGAGCCGGGACGTACTCCTACGAGCAGTACTTC.

The chain has TRBV12-3 or TRBV12-4 and TRBJ1-2, with TRBD1 identical over 10 bases. The J segment lost 2 bases and the V segment lost 6 bases, leaving 12 bases of the junction unmatched. CDR3 length equals 17 residues. CDR3 nucleotide sequence: TGTGCCAGCAGAGCGATTGGGACAGGGGAGCGGAACTATGGCTACACCTTC. It translates to CASRAIGTGERNYGYTF.

This clonotype was picked up a small number of times. V is TRBV29-1 and J is TRBJ2-1, with TRBD1 identical over 10 bases. Losses at the gene ends were 6 bases for V and 1 base for J; bases not matched to a gene: 12. The CDR3 is made up of 17 amino acids. The V gene's germline CDR1 is SQVTM and CDR2 ANQGSEA. The CDR3 spells CSVRDRGSSLSYNEQFF. As DNA, the CDR3 is TGCAGCGTAAGGGACAGGGGTTCGTCGTTGTCCTACAATGAGCAGTTCTTC.

This clonotype was seen more than once but under ten times. This sequence joins TRBV7-3 and TRBJ2-1; D remains ambiguous. The CDR3 extends over 13 amino acids. Germline V CDR1 and CDR2: SGHTA, FQGTGA. The V and J ends lost 5 bases and 7 bases respectively, with 12 bases between them. The CDR3 DNA is TGTGCCAGCAGCCCCGCACGTGGGAATGAGCAGTTCTTC. Translated, it gives CASSPARGNEQFF.

This clonotype was seen a few times. As DNA, the CDR3 is TGTGCCAGCAGTGAGGTTGGGTCAATTTCCTACGAGCAGTACTTC. This encodes CASSEVGSISYEQYF. This chain connects TRBV2 to TRBJ2-7; D is ambiguous. This CDR3 comprises 15 residues. The germline V and J ends were trimmed by 3 bases and 1 base, with 13 bases remaining between them. Looked up from germline, CDR1 is SNHLY and CDR2 is FYNNEI.

V usage is TRBV7-9 and J usage is TRBJ1-2; no definite D call. The CDR3 runs to 13 residues. Germline V gene data show CDR1 as SEHNR and CDR2 as FQNEAQ (reference sequence). Trimming shortened V by 7 bases and J by 5 bases, and 14 bases separated the two germline ends. The CDR3 nucleotides are TGTGCCAGCAACCTGGGATTTTCTTATGGCTACACCTTC. Amino acids: CASNLGFSYGYTF.

In this sample, this clonotype turned up a few times. The rearrangement joins TRBV29-1 to TRBJ1-2; D call uncertain. The V and J ends lost 6 bases and 3 bases respectively, with 11 bases between them. The length of the CDR3 is 12 residues. The germline gives CDR1 SQVTM, CDR2 ANQGSEA. The CDR3 is CSVVTVDYGYTF. CDR3 coding DNA: TGCAGCGTCGTTACGGTAGACTATGGCTACACCTTC.

This clonotype was seen only a few times. The chain is built from TRBV27 and TRBJ2-7; D possibly matches TRBD1 or TRBD2 (5 bases each). There are 14 residues in the CDR3. Germline V gene sequence: CDR1 MNHEY, CDR2 SMNVEV (reference sequence). Between the trimmed V and J ends, which lost 1 base and 2 bases, there was a span of 9 bases. CDR3 bases: TGTGCCAGCAGTTTATTCCCGGGACCCTACGAGCAGTACTTC. Translation gives CASSLFPGPYEQYF.

The CDR3 sequence: CASSLVPAGTSGSHEQYF. CDR3 DNA: TGCGCCAGCAGCTTGGTTCCCGCTGGGACTAGCGGGAGCCACGAGCAGTACTTC. The genes are TRBV5-1 and TRBJ2-7, with 14 bases identical to TRBD2. Germline CDR1 and CDR2: SGHRS and YFSETQ. This CDR3 has 18 residues. V lost 0 bases and J lost 5; bases outside the gene matches: 10. Supplemented by reference TRBV5-1 and TRBJ2-7, the full variable domain reads KAGVTQTPRYLIKTRGQQVTLSCSPISGHRSVSWYQQTPGQGLQFLFEYFSETQRNKGNFPGRFSGRQFSNSRSEMNVSTLELGDSALYLCASSLVPAGTSGSHEQYFGPGTRLTVT.

The rearrangement uses TRBV18 and TRBJ2-7; maybe TRBD2 (6 bases). CDR1 is KGHSH, CDR2 LQKENI, per germline. V was cut by 2 bases and J by 0 bases, with 17 bases left in between. This CDR3 comprises 17 residues. The CDR3 here is CASSPRAGSPSSYEQYF. Here the CDR3 DNA reads TGTGCCAGCTCACCAAGGGCGGGATCCCCGAGCTCCTACGAGCAGTACTTC.